This T cell receptor (beta chain) derives from a study of T cell responses to AZD1222 COVID-19 vaccine (dated by TCRdb to the early 2020s). General notes on the study: AZD1222 recipients whose second dose came at about 4 weeks and those whose second dose came at about 12 weeks were combined into one group, since spike-specific TCR depth and breadth did not differ between the two schedules. TCR sequencing covered some 250 trial participants: 200 to 220 given two doses of AZD1222 and 26 given two doses of MenACWY control vaccine. Trial participants were enrolled by age into 18-55, 56-69 and 70-plus year subgroups, with about 150, 28 and 57 TCR-sequenced participants respectively.

On the study overall, not on this receptor specifically: Because no day 14 peak-response samples were available, the repertoires could be characterized only after the peak T cell response. Most participants were white British and females outnumbered males, and the authors suggested that clonal diversity may have been underestimated. Spike-specific TCR breadth and depth rose significantly after two AZD1222 doses compared with day 0 and with MenACWY recipients. The 56-69-year group was small, and its depth increase did not reach significance, likely because of low power. Conclusions about previously exposed vaccinees are limited, since just five or six AZD1222 recipients were seropositive for SARS-CoV-2 at baseline. Vaccine-associated CD4 TCRs spanned the whole spike protein, with dominant responses in regions 160-218 and 743-854. Nearly half of unique spike-specific TCRs reportedly recognized epitopes outside regions mutated in the B.1.351 and B.1.1.7 variants.

The time point label of this sample denotes: baseline before first vaccination. Vaccinee samples came from UK trials COV001 and COV002, including a single-blind randomized controlled phase 2/3 trial of AZD1222 (ChAdOx1 nCoV-19) in healthy adults. For TCRbeta chain sequencing, PBMC samples from trial participants were taken at day 0 and at day 28 after the second dose. The CDR3 regions of human TCRbeta chains were analyzed by immunosequencing. The original methods were these. Repertoire TCRs were matched against a reference library of SARS-CoV-2-specific TCRs generated with the MIRA antigen-specificity platform. Breadth was defined as the fraction of unique TCRs that were SARS-CoV-2-associated, and depth was defined as the fraction of total T cells that were SARS-CoV-2-associated. Using the MIRA data, each spike-specific TCR was assigned both to the spike region to which the TCR was reactive and to a CD4 or CD8 class. Log10-transformed breadth and depth values were compared by one-way ANOVA with Sidak's multiple comparisons tests. TCRdb carries this immuneACCESS record with in-frame sequences only. Its versions omit some clonotypes, under half of them owing to an unresolved V gene in the studies checked, with the rest unexplained. The DNA gave D and trimming, while V, J and clone size come from that table. The sample table contains around 180,000 clones; only one count was recorded for approximately 94% of them. The ten most abundant clones make up 7.5% to 9.5% of the sample.

As to this clone: Its antigen is still unknown. No per-base quality is available; no much larger clone lies one base away.

From the germline V gene, CDR1 is SGHDT and CDR2 is YYEEEE. V is cut by 3 bases and J by 5 bases, and the space between the germline ends is 15 bases. Inclusive of the bounding cysteine and phenylalanine, the CDR3 is 15 residues long. Only CDR3 DNA is held: 45 bases, read in frame from base 1. The source of this sequence is an adult in good health. This specimen was peripheral blood, taken on day 0 of AZD1222 vaccination. The V and J segments used are TRBV5-6 and TRBJ2-4, and possibly TRBD1, on 5 matching bases. The DNA sequence is as follows: TGTGCCAGCAGCTCGACAGCCTTCCCCCAAAACATTCAGTACTTC. It translates as CASSSTAFPQNIQYF.